The table lists the clone carrying this TCR beta chain with a few counts. The entry originates in a study of human T cells and chemical hapten exposure. Study at large: Variation in per-sample TCR yields came mainly from small pooled library volume differences.

The CDR3 sequence is 16 residues long. Germline V CDR1 and CDR2: SGHKS, YYEKEE (reference sequence). V gave up 1 base and J gave up 6 bases; unmatched junction bases: 9. Regarding time point: healthy volunteer bleed at 2 weeks. Unfractionated whole blood served as the source for total RNA extraction. Attachment of unique molecular identifiers to individual cDNA molecules was performed in the library. In the original processing: Samples contained a median of approximately 100,000 TCRs, with a range of roughly 23,224 to 700,000. TCRdb redid the calling of the RACE reads with MiXCR, one entry per CDR3 protein. TCRdb's processing, not the study's, gives the V and J calls here. The sample lists around 45,000 distinct CDR3 sequences; nearly 4.5% were seen once.

The sequence derives from a human donor in good health. Some clones in this sample may be carry-over from other donors' samples. The rearrangement uses TRBV5-5 and TRBJ2-2, with TRBD1 matching 7 bases. Specimen: whole blood. CDR3 protein: CASSLPRTGVAGELFF. As DNA, the CDR3 is TGTGCCAGCAGCTTGCCCAGAACAGGGGTCGCCGGGGAGCTGTTTTTT.